The clone carrying this T cell receptor beta chain was seen many times. The antigen is unknown. With V trimmed by 4 bases and J by 7 bases, 12 bases remained unmatched. The germline V gene encodes CDR1 MNHEY and CDR2 SVGAGI. The CDR3 has 15 residues. Clinical Activity Scores of at least 3, NOSPECS grades of at least 4 and durations under 3 months characterized ophthalmopathy patients. On the basis of clinical symptoms, serum thyroxine and TRAb, thyroid ultrasound and orbital computed tomography, diagnoses were made. The source of the sample is a study of T cells in Graves' hyperthyroidism and ophthalmopathy. The investigators amplified TCR beta CDR3 regions from RNA transcripts. The primer set for the first-round RT-PCR of the TCR CDR3 was HTBI. TCRdb redid the calling of the multiplex PCR reads with MiXCR, one entry per CDR3 protein. Of hundreds of thousands of distinct CDR3 sequences in the sample, roughly 25% were seen once.

Whole-study results and caveats: Most thyroid clonotypes expanded above 0.001 were also detected in blood.

Material for sequencing was blood. The clonotype originates from a woman in her twenties or thirties with Graves' ophthalmopathy. The gene calls are TRBV6-5 and TRBJ1-1; TRBD1 matches at 7 bases. The CDR3 reads CASSSNRGGLLEAFF. The CDR3, as DNA: TGTGCCAGCAGTTCTAACAGGGGTGGGTTACTTGAAGCTTTCTTT.